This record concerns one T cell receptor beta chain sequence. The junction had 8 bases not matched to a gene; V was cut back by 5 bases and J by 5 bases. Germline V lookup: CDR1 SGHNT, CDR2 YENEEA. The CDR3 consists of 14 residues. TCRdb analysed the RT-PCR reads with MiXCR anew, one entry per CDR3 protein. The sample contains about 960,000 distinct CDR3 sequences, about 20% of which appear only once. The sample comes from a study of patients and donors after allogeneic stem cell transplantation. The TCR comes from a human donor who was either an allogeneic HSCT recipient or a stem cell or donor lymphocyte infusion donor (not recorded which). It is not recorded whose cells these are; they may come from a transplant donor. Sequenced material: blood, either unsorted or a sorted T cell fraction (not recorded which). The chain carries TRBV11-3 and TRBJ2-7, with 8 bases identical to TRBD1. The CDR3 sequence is CASSPRTGRNEQYF. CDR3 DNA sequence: TGTGCCAGCAGCCCCAGGACAGGGCGGAACGAGCAGTACTTC.